This TCR beta chain appears in the sequencing data of a study of blood T cell repertoires in COVID-19. Study as a whole: COVID-19 samples, acute and convalescent, were from the United States, Italy and Spain.

Per the germline V gene, CDR1 is MGHDK and CDR2 is SYGVNS. Trimming removed 5 bases from V and 3 bases from J, with 5 bases in between. The CDR3 consists of 11 residues. Assay: immunoSEQ multiplex PCR; the TCRdb copy retains only in-frame clones and omits some. Of more than 150,000 clones listed, about 85% were seen once; the top ten hold around 10%. The rearrangement links TRBV25-1 to TRBJ2-7; D remains ambiguous. The sequence derives from an elderly woman with acute or convalescent COVID-19. The specimen was peripheral blood. This CDR3 reads CASSSIYEQYF. The CDR3 DNA reads as TGTGCCAGCAGTTCAATCTACGAGCAGTACTTC.